This T cell receptor beta chain stems from a study of T cell changes during pregnancy in multiple sclerosis. Clones were sequenced by immunoSEQ multiplex PCR, and TCRdb holds only the in-frame ones, with some missing. The sample gives 69,000 or so clones, approximately 90% of which show up once; more than 1.3% is in the top ten. There are 17 residues in the CDR3. Trimming shortened V by 6 bases and J by 0 bases, and 18 bases separated the two germline ends. CDR1 is SGHTS, CDR2 YDEGEE, per germline. The sequence came from a female donor with multiple sclerosis, enrolled in a pregnancy study. Here the sequenced sample was peripheral blood, taken in the third trimester of pregnancy. V usage is TRBV5-8 and J usage is TRBJ2-2, with no clear D. DNA of the CDR3: TGTGCCAGCACCTTAGCCCTCCTGCCCGCGAACACCGGGGAGCTGTTTTTT. This gives the protein CASTLALLPANTGELFF.